This TCR beta chain appears in the sequencing data of a study of Ad26.COV2.S vaccination and SARS-CoV-2 variants. Details on this clone: Its matching antigen is unknown.

Points from the study as a whole: Responses of T cells in total may have been underestimated by the TCR breadth and depth analyses. Placebo and vaccine recipients had non-spike TCR breadth that was similar.

V shed 4 bases and J 3 bases; nucleotides not matched to a gene: 7. The CDR3 extends over 15 amino acids. Germline CDR1 reads LNHDA; CDR2 reads SQIVND (reference sequence). The treatment is: approximately 18 received Ad26.COV2.S at low or high dose, single or two shots; about 5 received placebo; per-sample allocation not given. Sampling took place 63 days after the first vaccine or placebo injection. The protocol was immunoSEQ multiplex PCR, while the TCRdb copy is restricted to in-frame clones and leaves out a portion. The sample has 300,000 to 350,000 clones; roughly 90% are singletons. This specimen consisted of peripheral blood, obtained in a trial of Ad26.COV2.S vaccine versus placebo. The TCR originated in a person between 18 and 65 years old who received the Ad26.COV2.S COVID-19 vaccine or a placebo. This chain joins TRBV19 and TRBJ2-3; TRBD2 agrees at 7 bases. The CDR3 sequence: CASSRLGGVTDTQYF. The CDR3 DNA is TGTGCCAGTAGTAGATTGGGGGGGGTAACAGATACGCAGTATTTT.